This TCR beta chain is from a study of blood T cell repertoires in COVID-19. Study information: There were acute and convalescent COVID-19 samples, and they came from the United States, Italy and Spain. PBMCs, B-cell-depleted T cells, or T cells provided the cDNA or gDNA that made up the material.

This clone was seen only once. Germline assignment: CDR1 MNHNY and CDR2 SVGAGI (reference sequence). Trimming removed 6 bases from V and 2 bases from J, with 12 bases in between. The CDR3 runs 14 residues. In the original workflow: Using reference gene primer amplification, nucleated cell counts were estimated. Sequencing used immunoSEQ multiplex PCR; TCRdb keeps in-frame clones, though not all of them. Clonal size and the V and J genes are those of that table, whereas D and trimming came from the DNA. Of about 150,000 clones listed, more than 80% were seen once; the top ten hold less than 0.6%. This clonotype originated in a man aged 50 to 59 with acute or convalescent COVID-19. The V call is TRBV6-6, the J call TRBJ2-3, with unresolved D. Sequences were obtained from peripheral blood. The CDR3, as DNA: TGTGCCAGCAGCCGGAGATTTACCACAGATACGCAGTATTTT. Translating gives CASSRRFTTDTQYF.